The next 13 T cell receptor beta chains were all read from a single sample in a study of blood T cell repertoires in COVID-19. This table comes from immunoSEQ multiplex PCR, and its TCRdb copy is limited to in-frame clones, with some not included. In the table there are 95,000 to 150,000 clones, roughly 89% of which are singletons. The specimen sequenced was peripheral blood. All receptors come from a woman in her forties or fifties with acute or convalescent COVID-19.

J is TRBJ2-7 and V is TRBV7-9, with 7 positions matching TRBD2. The V gene end was trimmed by 5 bases and the J gene end by 3 bases; junction bases not matched to a gene: 10. Germline CDR1 SEHNR, CDR2 FQNEAQ (reference sequence). The CDR3 has 15 residues. The CDR3 sequence: CASSADSREGYEQYF. As DNA, the CDR3 is TGTGCCAGCAGCGCCGACAGTAGGGAGGGCTACGAGCAGTACTTC.

The gene calls are TRBV7-2 and TRBJ2-3; D perhaps matches TRBD1 (7 bases). Trimming cost V 6 bases and J 6 bases, with 19 bases left between them. CDR1 and CDR2 from the germline V gene are SGHTA and FQGNSA. CDR3 length: 15 amino acids. The CDR3 region is CASSLRGRDGDTQYF. In DNA form, the CDR3 reads TGTGCCAGCAGTTTAAGGGGGCGGGATGGGGATACGCAGTATTTT.

The chain recombines TRBV30 with TRBJ1-2, with a weak D call TRBD1 (5 bases). The CDR3 contains 12 residues. Trimming took off 4 bases at V and 8 bases at J, with 14 bases between the two ends. CDR1 and CDR2 from the germline V gene are GTSNPN and SVGIG (reference sequence). As DNA, the CDR3 is TGTGCCTGGAATCTCAGGGAAAAAGGCTACACCTTC. Encoded protein: CAWNLREKGYTF. Full variable domain (missing parts from reference TRBV30 and TRBJ1-2): SQTIHQWPATLVQPVGSPLSLECTVEGTSNPNLYWYRQAAGRGLQLLFYSVGIGQISSEVPQNLSASRPQDRQFILSSKKLLLSDSGFYLCAWNLREKGYTFGSGTRLTVV.

This chain uses TRBV20-1 with TRBJ2-5, with D perhaps TRBD2 (5 bases). V gave up 3 bases and J gave up 2 bases, with 13 bases separating them. There are 14 residues in the CDR3. In germline, CDR1 is DFQATT, CDR2 SNEGSKA (reference sequence). The CDR3 region has the DNA TGCAGTGCTAGTCTGCCTAGCCATCAAGAGACCCAGTACTTC. Amino acid sequence: CSASLPSHQETQYF.

The CDR3 reads CASSSGLAGGPGTSTDTQYF. The CDR3 DNA is TGTGCCAGTAGTTCGGGACTAGCGGGAGGGCCCGGTACTAGCACAGATACGCAGTATTTT. The V call is TRBV19, the J call TRBJ2-3, with 16 bases that match TRBD2. The CDR3 has 20 residues. Looked up from germline, CDR1 is LNHDA and CDR2 is SQIVND (reference sequence). V dropped 5 bases and J dropped 0; count of bases not matched to a gene: 11.

The CDR3 here is CASSQDPGGPAYNEQFF. The CDR3 bases are TGTGCCAGCAGCCAAGATCCAGGAGGGCCTGCCTACAATGAGCAGTTCTTC. The chain combines TRBV4-2 with TRBJ2-1; D perhaps matches TRBD2 (6 bases). The CDR3 covers 17 residues. The germline V gene has CDR1 LGHNA and CDR2 YNFKEQ. V lost 0 bases and J 2 bases, leaving 14 bases between the germline ends.

The chain recombines TRBV5-1 with TRBJ2-3; D uncertain. CDR3 length: 14 residues. Germline V gene data show CDR1 as SGHRS and CDR2 as YFSETQ. V lost 4 bases to trimming and J lost 0 bases, with 9 bases between them. CDR3 amino acids: CASSPVKSTDTQYF. For the CDR3, the DNA is TGCGCCAGCAGCCCCGTAAAAAGCACAGATACGCAGTATTTT.

The V and J genes are TRBV5-1 and TRBJ1-6; perhaps TRBD1 as D (5 bases). V lost 1 base, J lost 7 bases, and 12 bases lay in between. This CDR3 is built from 15 residues. Germline CDR1 is SGHRS and CDR2 is YFSETQ. In nucleotides, the CDR3 is TGCGCCAGCAGCTTGCCGGGGGTGGGGAATTCACCCCTCCACTTT. It is translated as CASSLPGVGNSPLHF. The full variable domain, its missing parts supplied by reference TRBV5-1 and TRBJ1-6, is KAGVTQTPRYLIKTRGQQVTLSCSPISGHRSVSWYQQTPGQGLQFLFEYFSETQRNKGNFPGRFSGRQFSNSRSEMNVSTLELGDSALYLCASSLPGVGNSPLHFGNGTRLTVT.

The chain uses TRBV20-1 and TRBJ1-4, with D perhaps matching TRBD1 (5 bases). Germline V gene lookup returns CDR1 DFQATT and CDR2 SNEGSKA (reference sequence). CDR3 length: 13 amino acids. The V gene lost 3 bases and the J gene lost 6 bases, with 11 bases spanning the gap. CDR3 region: CSASKGADEKLFF. The CDR3 coding sequence is TGCAGTGCTAGTAAAGGGGCGGATGAAAAACTGTTTTTT.

The V and J genes are TRBV4-2 and TRBJ2-3, with D tentatively TRBD1 (6 bases). The CDR3 has 15 amino acids. The V end lost 0 bases, the J end lost 5 bases, and 12 bases lay between the germline ends. CDR1 and CDR2 (germline): LGHNA, YNFKEQ. The CDR3 sequence: CASSQDWGLVDTQYF. The DNA of the CDR3 is TGTGCCAGCAGCCAAGACTGGGGGCTGGTAGATACGCAGTATTTT.

The chain carries TRBV7-2 and TRBJ2-2; no clear D. Germline V gives CDR1 SGHTA, CDR2 FQGNSA. The CDR3 spans 14 residues. Trimming removed 1 base from V and 4 bases from J, with 7 bases in between. The CDR3 loop reads CASSLESSTGELFF. In nucleotides, the CDR3 is TGTGCCAGCAGCTTAGAAAGTAGCACCGGGGAGCTGTTTTTT.

V gene TRBV7-2 combines with J gene TRBJ1-6; tentatively, D is TRBD1 (6 bases). This CDR3 has 15 residues. Germline CDR1 and CDR2: SGHTA and FQGNSA. The V and J ends lost 1 base and 6 bases respectively, with 10 bases between them. This CDR3 is CASSLDQGSNSPLHF. The CDR3 region has the DNA TGTGCCAGCAGCTTAGATCAGGGGTCTAATTCACCCCTCCACTTT.

The chain employs TRBV2 and TRBJ2-1; 9 nucleotides agree with TRBD1. V gave up 6 bases and J gave up 8 bases; unmatched junction bases: 8. The germline V gene encodes CDR1 SNHLY and CDR2 FYNNEI. There are 14 residues in the CDR3. The CDR3 loop reads CASRRQGVGDEQFF. As DNA, the CDR3 is TGTGCCAGCAGGAGACAGGGGGTGGGGGATGAGCAGTTCTTC.